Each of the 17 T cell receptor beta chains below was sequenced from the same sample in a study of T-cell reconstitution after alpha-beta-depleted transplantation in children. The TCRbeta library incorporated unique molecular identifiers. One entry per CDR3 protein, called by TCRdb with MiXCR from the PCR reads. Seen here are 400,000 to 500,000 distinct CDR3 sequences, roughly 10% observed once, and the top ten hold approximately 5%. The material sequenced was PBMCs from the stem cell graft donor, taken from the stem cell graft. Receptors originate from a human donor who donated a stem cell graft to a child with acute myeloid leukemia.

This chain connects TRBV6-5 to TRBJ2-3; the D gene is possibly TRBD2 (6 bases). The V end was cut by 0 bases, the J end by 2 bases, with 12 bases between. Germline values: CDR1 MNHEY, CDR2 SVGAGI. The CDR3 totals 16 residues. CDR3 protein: CASSYSGTRHTDTQYF. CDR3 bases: TGTGCCAGCAGTTACTCGGGGACTCGACACACAGATACGCAGTATTTT.

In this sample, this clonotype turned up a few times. The CDR3 sequence: CASSAGGPETQYF. DNA of the CDR3: TGTGCCAGCTCAGCGGGGGGGCCAGAGACCCAGTACTTC. This chain connects TRBV7-3 to TRBJ2-5; TRBD2 aligns across 10 bases. J gave up 4 bases and V 8 bases, and 4 bases lay outside the gene matches. Germline V gene sequence: CDR1 SGHTA, CDR2 FQGTGA. The CDR3 loop spans 13 amino acids.

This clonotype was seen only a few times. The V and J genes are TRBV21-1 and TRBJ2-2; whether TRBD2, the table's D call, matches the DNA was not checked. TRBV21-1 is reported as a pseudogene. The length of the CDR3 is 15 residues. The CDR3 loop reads CASRIAGGPTGELFF. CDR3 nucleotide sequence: TGTGCCAGCAGGATAGCGGGAGGGCCCACCGGGGAGCTGTTTTTT.

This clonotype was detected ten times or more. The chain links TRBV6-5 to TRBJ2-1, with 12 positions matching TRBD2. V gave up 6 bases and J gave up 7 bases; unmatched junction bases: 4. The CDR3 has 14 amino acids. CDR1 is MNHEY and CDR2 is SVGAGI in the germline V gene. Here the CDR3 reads CASSRLAGANEQFF. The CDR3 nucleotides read TGTGCCAGCAGCCGACTAGCGGGAGCGAATGAGCAGTTCTTC.

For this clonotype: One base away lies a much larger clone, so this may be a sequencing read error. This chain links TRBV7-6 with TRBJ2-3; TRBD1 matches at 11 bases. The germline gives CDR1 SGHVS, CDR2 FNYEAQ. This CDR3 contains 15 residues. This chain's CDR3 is CASSLGTGGTDTLYF. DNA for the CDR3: TGTGCCAGCAGCTTAGGGACAGGGGGCACAGATACGCTGTATTTT.

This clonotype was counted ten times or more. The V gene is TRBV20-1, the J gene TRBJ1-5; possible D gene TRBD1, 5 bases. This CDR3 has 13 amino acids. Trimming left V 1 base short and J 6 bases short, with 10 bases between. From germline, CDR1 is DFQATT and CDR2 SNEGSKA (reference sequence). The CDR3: CSARGGEAQPQHF. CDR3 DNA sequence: TGCAGTGCTAGAGGGGGGGAGGCTCAGCCCCAGCATTTT.

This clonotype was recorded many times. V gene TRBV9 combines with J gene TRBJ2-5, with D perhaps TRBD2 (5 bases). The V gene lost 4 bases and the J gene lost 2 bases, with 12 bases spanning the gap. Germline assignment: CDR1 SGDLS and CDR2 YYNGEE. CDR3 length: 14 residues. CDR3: CASSPRTGQETQYF. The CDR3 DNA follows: TGTGCCAGCAGCCCCAGAACGGGGCAAGAGACCCAGTACTTC.

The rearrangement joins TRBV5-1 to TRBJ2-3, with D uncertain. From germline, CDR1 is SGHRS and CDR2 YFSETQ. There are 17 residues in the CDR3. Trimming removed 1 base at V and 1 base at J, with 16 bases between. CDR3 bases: TGCGCCAGCAGCTTGAGTTTTATCGCCGAAGGCACAGATACGCAGTATTTT. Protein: CASSLSFIAEGTDTQYF.

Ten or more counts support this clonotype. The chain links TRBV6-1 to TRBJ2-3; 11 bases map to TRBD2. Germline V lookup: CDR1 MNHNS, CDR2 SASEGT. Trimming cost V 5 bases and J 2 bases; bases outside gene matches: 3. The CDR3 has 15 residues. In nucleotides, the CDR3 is TGTGCCAGCAGTCCGACTAGCGGGGACACAGATACGCAGTATTTT. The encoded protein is CASSPTSGDTDTQYF.

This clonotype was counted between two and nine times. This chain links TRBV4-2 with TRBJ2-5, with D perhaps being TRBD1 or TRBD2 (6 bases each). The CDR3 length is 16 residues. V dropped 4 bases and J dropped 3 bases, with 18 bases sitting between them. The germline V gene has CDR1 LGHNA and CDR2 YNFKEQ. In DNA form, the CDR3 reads TGTGCCAGCAGCCCTGGGGGCGGGGCGATGAAAGAGACCCAGTACTTC. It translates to CASSPGGGAMKETQYF.

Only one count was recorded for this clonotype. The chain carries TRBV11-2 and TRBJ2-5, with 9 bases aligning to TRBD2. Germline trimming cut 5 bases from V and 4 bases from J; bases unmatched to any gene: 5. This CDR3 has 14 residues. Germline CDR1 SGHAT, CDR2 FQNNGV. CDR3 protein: CASSKIAGVETQYF. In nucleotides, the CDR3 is TGTGCCAGCAGCAAAATAGCGGGAGTAGAGACCCAGTACTTC.

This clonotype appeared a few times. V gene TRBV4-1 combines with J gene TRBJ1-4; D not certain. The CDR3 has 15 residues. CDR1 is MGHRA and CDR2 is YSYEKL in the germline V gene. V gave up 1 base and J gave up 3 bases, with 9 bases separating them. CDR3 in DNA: TGCGCCAGCAGCCAAGTGGGCAGCTCTAATGAAAAACTGTTTTTT. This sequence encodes CASSQVGSSNEKLFF.

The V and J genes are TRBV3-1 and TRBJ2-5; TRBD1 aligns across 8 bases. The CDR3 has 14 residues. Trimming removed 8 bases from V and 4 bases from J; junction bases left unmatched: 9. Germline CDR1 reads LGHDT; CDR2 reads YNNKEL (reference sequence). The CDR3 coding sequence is TGTGCCAGCCGGGGACAGGAGGGAGGAGAGACCCAGTACTTC. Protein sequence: CASRGQEGGETQYF.

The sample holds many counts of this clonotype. The CDR3 region has the DNA TGTGCCAGCAGTTACTCTATTGGGTCCAGCGGGGAGCTGTTTTTT. It specifies CASSYSIGSSGELFF. V usage is TRBV6-2 or TRBV6-3 and J usage is TRBJ2-2; unclear D gene. This CDR3 contains 15 residues. CDR1 is MNHEY and CDR2 is SVGEGT in the germline V gene. Between the trimmed V and J ends, which lost 0 bases and 7 bases, there was a span of 12 bases.

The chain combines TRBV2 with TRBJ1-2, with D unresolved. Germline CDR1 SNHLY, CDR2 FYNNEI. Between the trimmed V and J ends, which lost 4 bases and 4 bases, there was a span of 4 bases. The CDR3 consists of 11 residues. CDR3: CASSVSYGYTF. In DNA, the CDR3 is TGTGCCAGCAGTGTTAGCTATGGCTACACCTTC.

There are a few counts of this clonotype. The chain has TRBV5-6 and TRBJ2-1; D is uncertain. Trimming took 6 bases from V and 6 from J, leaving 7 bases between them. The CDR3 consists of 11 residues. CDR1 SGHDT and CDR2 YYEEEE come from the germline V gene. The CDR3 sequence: CASNSRNEQFF. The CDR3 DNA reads TGTGCCAGCAATAGCCGCAATGAGCAGTTCTTC.

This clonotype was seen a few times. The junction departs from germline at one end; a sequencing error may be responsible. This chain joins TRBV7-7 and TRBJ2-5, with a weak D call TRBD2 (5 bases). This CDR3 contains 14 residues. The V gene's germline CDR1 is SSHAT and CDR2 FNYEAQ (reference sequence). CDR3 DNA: TGTGCTAGCAGTTGGGGAGACACCCAAGAGACCCAGTACTTC. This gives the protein CASSWGDTQETQYF.